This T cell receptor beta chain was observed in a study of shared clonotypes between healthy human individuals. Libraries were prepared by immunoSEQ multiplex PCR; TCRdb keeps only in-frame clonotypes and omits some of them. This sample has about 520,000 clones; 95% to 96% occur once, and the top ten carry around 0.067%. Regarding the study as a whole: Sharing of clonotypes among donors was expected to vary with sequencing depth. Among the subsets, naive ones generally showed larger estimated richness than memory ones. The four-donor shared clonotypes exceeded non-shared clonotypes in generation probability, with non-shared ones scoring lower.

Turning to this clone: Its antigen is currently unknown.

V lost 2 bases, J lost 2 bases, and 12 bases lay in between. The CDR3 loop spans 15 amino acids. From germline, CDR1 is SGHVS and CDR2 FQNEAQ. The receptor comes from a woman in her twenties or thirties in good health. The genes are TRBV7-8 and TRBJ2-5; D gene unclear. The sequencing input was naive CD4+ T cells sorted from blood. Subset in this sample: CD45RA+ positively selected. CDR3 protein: CASSLLAQSQETQYF. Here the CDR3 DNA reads TGTGCCAGCAGCTTATTGGCTCAATCGCAAGAGACCCAGTACTTC.